Following are 10 T cell receptor beta chains from one sample sequenced in a study of T cells in Graves' hyperthyroidism and ophthalmopathy. Amplified TCR beta CDR3 regions derived from RNA transcripts. During a first-round RT-PCR of the TCR CDR3, the HTBI primer set was used. TCRdb recomputed calls from the multiplex PCR reads with MiXCR, one row per CDR3 protein. The sample holds approximately 510,000 distinct CDR3 sequences, over 35% seen once. The specimen was peripheral blood or thyroid tissue (not recorded which). These receptors were collected from an adult woman with Graves' disease, either hyperthyroidism or ophthalmopathy (not recorded which).

This clonotype was detected many times. V is TRBV12-3 or TRBV12-4 and J is TRBJ1-5; the D is unclear. The germline V and J ends were trimmed by 6 bases and 0 bases, with 12 bases remaining between them. The CDR3 sequence is 15 residues long. DNA for the CDR3: TGTGCCAGCAGCCCTCGCGGGGATAGCAATCAGCCCCAGCATTTT. Translating gives CASSPRGDSNQPQHF.

In this sample, this clonotype turned up a few times. The V and J genes are TRBV19 and TRBJ1-5, with D unresolved. Per the germline V gene, CDR1 is LNHDA and CDR2 is SQIVND (reference sequence). CDR3 length: 14 amino acids. Deletions cut 9 bases from V and 3 bases from J, with 15 bases between. Written as DNA, the CDR3 is TGTGCCAGCGGAGGCCCACAGATCAATCAGCCCCAGCATTTT. It codes for CASGGPQINQPQHF.

This clonotype was seen only once. The chain carries TRBV5-5 and TRBJ2-5; D uncertain. This CDR3 has 13 amino acids. V was cut by 0 bases and J by 7 bases, with 10 bases left in between. Per the germline V gene, CDR1 is SGHKS and CDR2 is YYEKEE (reference sequence). In DNA form, the CDR3 reads TGTGCCAGCAGCTTGGTAATTTTTGGGACCCAGTACTTC. The encoded protein is CASSLVIFGTQYF.

This chain uses TRBV5-1 with TRBJ1-1, with no clear D. The CDR3 has 13 residues. The germline V and J ends were trimmed by 4 bases and 4 bases, with 11 bases remaining between them. Per germline, CDR1 SGHRS and CDR2 YFSETQ. The CDR3 nucleotides read TGCGCCAGCAGCCAGGAGCGGGTCACTGAAGCTTTCTTT. The encoded protein is CASSQERVTEAFF. Variable domain in full (rest from reference TRBV5-1 and TRBJ1-1): KAGVTQTPRYLIKTRGQQVTLSCSPISGHRSVSWYQQTPGQGLQFLFEYFSETQRNKGNFPGRFSGRQFSNSRSEMNVSTLELGDSALYLCASSQERVTEAFFGQGTRLTVV.

This clonotype has a count of ten or more. This chain uses TRBV12-5 with TRBJ1-2; D is unclear. The CDR3 has 10 amino acids. Germline V gene data show CDR1 as LGHNT and CDR2 as FRNRAP. The CDR3 DNA sequence: TGTGTTATTCGGGGTCATGGCTACACCTTC. Translating it yields CVIRGHGYTF.

This clonotype has ten or more counts. The chain joins TRBV20-1 to TRBJ2-5; 12 bases are a match to TRBD2. This CDR3 is built from 15 residues. Trimming removed 4 bases from V and 4 bases from J; junction bases left unmatched: 7. Germline V gene sequence: CDR1 DFQATT, CDR2 SNEGSKA (reference sequence). The CDR3 here is CSATSGRDVGETQYF. The CDR3 nucleotides read TGCAGTGCTACTAGCGGGAGGGATGTCGGAGAGACCCAGTACTTC.

On this clonotype itself: Since the CDR3 does not end with the conserved phenylalanine or tryptophan, this likely comes from a read error. The gene calls are TRBV7-6 and TRBJ1-5; 9 nucleotides align to TRBD1. Germline-derived CDR1 and CDR2 are SGHVS and FNYEAQ. V dropped 5 bases and J dropped 7; count of bases not matched to a gene: 9. The CDR3 is 15 residues long. The CDR3 protein is CASSPGQGGGQPQHL. The CDR3 DNA sequence: TGTGCCAGCAGCCCGGGACAGGGAGGCGGGCAGCCCCAGCATCTT.

This CDR3 is CASSEAWGYGYTF. CDR3 nucleotides: TGTGCCAGCAGTGAAGCGTGGGGCTATGGCTACACCTTC. The rearrangement joins TRBV2 to TRBJ1-2; D is ambiguous. The CDR3 spans 13 residues. In germline, CDR1 is SNHLY, CDR2 FYNNEI. V was cut by 0 bases and J by 4 bases, with 6 bases left in between. Looking up the rest from reference TRBV2 and TRBJ1-2 gives the full variable domain: EPEVTQTPSHQVTQMGQEVILRCVPISNHLYFYWYRQILGQKVEFLVSFYNNEISEKSEIFDDQFSVERPDGSNFTLKIRSTKLEDSAMYFCASSEAWGYGYTFGSGTRLTVV.

This clonotype has more than one count but fewer than ten. The chain uses TRBV20-1 and TRBJ1-5; a possible D gene is TRBD1 (6 bases). The length of the CDR3 is 18 residues. Germline V CDR1 and CDR2: DFQATT, SNEGSKA (reference sequence). Trimming shortened V by 2 bases and J by 1 base, and 21 bases separated the two germline ends. CDR3 DNA: TGCAGTGCTAGACGCCTCCGCGGGACACCATCAAGCAATCAGCCCCAGCATTTT. This encodes CSARRLRGTPSSNQPQHF.

J is TRBJ2-5 and V is TRBV9; D is tentatively TRBD1 or TRBD2 (5 bases each). V shed 0 bases and J shed 4 bases, with 10 bases lying between them. The CDR3 has 14 amino acids. CDR1 is SGDLS and CDR2 is YYNGEE in the germline V gene. CDR3 sequence: CASSVGGMTETQYF. In nucleotides, the CDR3 is TGTGCCAGCAGCGTAGGGGGGATGACAGAGACCCAGTACTTC.